This is a list of T cell receptor beta chains from one sample in a study of blood T cell repertoires in COVID-19. The assay was immunoSEQ multiplex PCR, and TCRdb's table has in-frame clones only and misses some. The sample gives approximately 210,000 clones, approximately 84% of which show up once; 1.9% is in the top ten. Input material: peripheral blood. These receptors all stem from a middle-aged man with active or convalescent COVID-19. Both conserved end residues are part of each CDR3. A D gene is named only where the DNA matches it firmly. Size is omitted from some rows. Given values are once, few, many or a class for expanded clones.

V gene: TRBV15; clone size: NA; D gene: NA; J gene: TRBJ2-7; CDR3 DNA: TGTGCCACCAGCAGAGAATTGGGCGCTCCCTACGAGCAGTACTTC; CDR3 protein: CATSRELGAPYEQYF
V gene: TRBV18; clone size: NA; D gene: NA; J gene: TRBJ1-1; CDR3 DNA: TGTGCCAGCTCCCGACAGGAGATGAACACTGAAGCTTTCTTT; CDR3 protein: CASSRQEMNTEAFF
V gene: TRBV28; clone size: NA; D gene: TRBD1; J gene: TRBJ1-1; CDR3 DNA: TGTGCCAGCAGTCCCCGGGCTACAGGGGTTCACACTGAAGCTTTCTTT; CDR3 protein: CASSPRATGVHTEAFF
V gene: TRBV7-2; clone size: NA; D gene: TRBD1; J gene: TRBJ1-6; CDR3 DNA: TGTGCCATCAAACGACAGGGGACGTACTCCTATAATTCACCCCTCCACTTT; CDR3 protein: CAIKRQGTYSYNSPLHF
V gene: TRBV28; clone size: NA; D gene: TRBD1; J gene: TRBJ1-2; CDR3 DNA: TGTGCCACTCGACAGGGGGACTATGGCTACACCTTC; CDR3 protein: CATRQGDYGYTF
V gene: TRBV12-5; clone size: NA; D gene: NA; J gene: TRBJ2-5; CDR3 DNA: TGTGCTAGTGGTTTGTGGGCTGGGGAGACCCAGTACTTC; CDR3 protein: CASGLWAGETQYF
V gene: TRBV10-3; clone size: NA; D gene: TRBD1; J gene: TRBJ2-5; CDR3 DNA: TGTGCCATCGGACAGGGGGGACAAGAGACCCAGTACTTC; CDR3 protein: CAIGQGGQETQYF
V gene: TRBV9; clone size: NA; D gene: TRBD1; J gene: TRBJ1-2; CDR3 DNA: TGTGCCAGCAGCGTCACCGGACAGGGGTCCTCGGGCTACACCTTC; CDR3 protein: CASSVTGQGSSGYTF
V gene: TRBV5-4; clone size: NA; D gene: NA; J gene: TRBJ2-1; CDR3 DNA: TGTGCCAGCAGCCCACAGGGTGCTGAGCAGTTCTTC; CDR3 protein: CASSPQGAEQFF
V gene: TRBV29-1; clone size: NA; D gene: NA; J gene: TRBJ2-7; CDR3 DNA: TGCAGCGTTGCCCCCCCAGGCACCTACGAGCAGTACTTC; CDR3 protein: CSVAPPGTYEQYF
V gene: TRBV3-1/TRBV3-2; clone size: NA; D gene: NA; J gene: TRBJ1-5; CDR3 DNA: TGTGCCAGCAGCCAAGATCTTATCCAGCCCCAGCATTTT; CDR3 protein: CASSQDLIQPQHF
V gene: TRBV5-5; clone size: NA; D gene: NA; J gene: TRBJ2-1; CDR3 DNA: TGTGCCAGCAGCTTTACACCCACCTCCTACAATGAGCAGTTCTTC; CDR3 protein: CASSFTPTSYNEQFF
V gene: TRBV20-1; clone size: once; D gene: NA; J gene: TRBJ2-6; CDR3 DNA: TGCAGTGCTAGTGAGAGTTATGGGGCCAACGTCCTGACTTTC; CDR3 protein: CSASESYGANVLTF
V gene: TRBV6-1; clone size: NA; D gene: TRBD2; J gene: TRBJ2-1; CDR3 DNA: TGTGCCAGCAGTGAAAAGGTTCTAGCGGGGGCCTACAATGAGCAGTTCTTC; CDR3 protein: CASSEKVLAGAYNEQFF
V gene: TRBV19; clone size: NA; D gene: NA; J gene: TRBJ2-7; CDR3 DNA: TGTGCCAGTAGTGCTTGGACTCCTAATTCCTACGAGCAGTACTTC; CDR3 protein: CASSAWTPNSYEQYF
V gene: TRBV11-2; clone size: NA; D gene: TRBD2; J gene: TRBJ2-7; CDR3 DNA: TGTGCCAGCAGCTTAGATCTGAGGGCTAGCGGGGGCCCGTCTTACTTC; CDR3 protein: CASSLDLRASGGPSYF
V gene: TRBV28; clone size: few; D gene: NA; J gene: TRBJ1-5; CDR3 DNA: TGTGCCAGCAGTCTAGAGAGGGGCGGAGGGAGCAATCAGCCCCAGCATTTT; CDR3 protein: CASSLERGGGSNQPQHF
V gene: TRBV5-8; clone size: NA; D gene: NA; J gene: TRBJ2-3; CDR3 DNA: TGTGCCAGCAGCTTGGTTGAAGCCTTGCCATATACGCAGTATTTT; CDR3 protein: CASSLVEALPYTQYF
V gene: TRBV11-2; clone size: NA; D gene: TRBD2; J gene: TRBJ2-5; CDR3 DNA: TGTGCCAGCAGCCCCCTAGGAGCGGGGGAGACCCAGTACTTC; CDR3 protein: CASSPLGAGETQYF
V gene: TRBV12-3/TRBV12-4; clone size: NA; D gene: TRBD1; J gene: TRBJ2-7; CDR3 DNA: TGTGCCAGCAGTGACGGGACAGGGAGCGAGCAGTACTTC; CDR3 protein: CASSDGTGSEQYF
V gene: TRBV19; clone size: NA; D gene: NA; J gene: TRBJ2-2; CDR3 DNA: TGTGCCAGTATGCAACGGGGATACACCGGGGAGCTGTTTTTT; CDR3 protein: CASMQRGYTGELFF
V gene: TRBV3-1/TRBV3-2; clone size: once; D gene: NA; J gene: TRBJ2-5; CDR3 DNA: TGTGCCAGCAGCCACGGACGGGACTACCAAGAGACCCAGTACTTC; CDR3 protein: CASSHGRDYQETQYF
V gene: TRBV13; clone size: NA; D gene: TRBD1; J gene: TRBJ1-4; CDR3 DNA: TGTGCCAGCAGCTTAGGCCCAGGGGGCTTGGCTAATGAAAAACTGTTTTTT; CDR3 protein: CASSLGPGGLANEKLFF
V gene: TRBV19; clone size: NA; D gene: TRBD1; J gene: TRBJ1-6; CDR3 DNA: TGTGCCAGTACCAGGGACAGAAATTCACCCCTCCACTTT; CDR3 protein: CASTRDRNSPLHF
V gene: TRBV6-5; clone size: NA; D gene: TRBD1; J gene: TRBJ1-4; CDR3 DNA: TGTGCCAGCAGTTACGGGGGGACAGGGAATGAAAAACTGTTTTTT; CDR3 protein: CASSYGGTGNEKLFF